This TCR beta chain is drawn from a study of PD-1 blockade in classical Hodgkin lymphoma. Regarding the study as a whole: Individuals initiating nivolumab under 1 year after ASCT were excluded.

Notes on this clone: Its target is not known.

Method: immunoSEQ multiplex PCR; TCRdb's copy keeps in-frame clones and lacks some. This sample has roughly 20,000 clones, with about three quarters found just once. V was shortened by 10 bases and J by 3 bases, with 25 bases between the two germline ends. The germline CDR1 and CDR2 sequences are LNHDA and SQIVND (reference sequence). This CDR3 contains 16 residues. Time point specified: cycle 4 day 1 (C4D1), after less than 7 weeks of nivolumab. All patients relapsed after autologous stem cell transplantation, and brentuximab vedotin exposure varied. The best responses consisted of complete response, partial response or progressive disease.

Sample: peripheral blood mononuclear cells (PBMCs), taken before the fourth cycle of nivolumab. This sequence joins TRBV19 and TRBJ2-7; possible D gene TRBD1, 6 bases. The clonotype was recovered from a human donor with classical Hodgkin lymphoma. Written as DNA, the CDR3 is TGTGCCACTCAGATTAGCGTCGACAGGCCCGGCTACGAGCAGTACTTC. Amino acid sequence: CATQISVDRPGYEQYF.